Included here is one T cell receptor (beta chain) sequence, with context. Its target is unknown. The data were taken from a study of cytomegalovirus exposure and HLA in healthy donors. On the study more broadly: Early released data had around 88 million unique TCRs, all coming from HLA-typed donors.

13 Jbeta primers and 60 Vbeta primers were used for the PCR. In the source study's methods: Around 9.9 million shared chains were among the approximately 82 million unique TCR beta chains that a later analysis counted. The data were produced by immunoSEQ multiplex PCR, yet TCRdb's version contains in-frame clones alone and is incomplete. V and J calls and clone size follow that table, whereas D and trimming were derived from the DNA. The repertoire shows 160,000 or so clones; the top ten hold roughly 2%. Findings of the study overall: Accurate prediction of most subjects' HLA-A and HLA-B alleles from TCR beta sequences was reported. Analyses of presence and absence presupposed an approximately uniform sequencing depth across donors.

Trimming removed 1 base from V and 3 bases from J, with 9 bases in between. Germline CDR1 is LNHNV and CDR2 is YYDKDF (reference sequence). This CDR3 comprises 15 residues. The rearrangement uses TRBV15 and TRBJ2-2, with D unresolved. The TCR originated in a man between 25 and 39 years old in good health and CMV-seronegative. The sequencing sample was made of PBMCs. CDR3 nucleotides: TGTGCCACCAGCAGAGGTGGGCGCGACACCGGGGAGCTGTTTTTT. The encoded protein is CATSRGGRDTGELFF.